The 10 T cell receptor beta chains below come from one sample, sequenced in a study of untreated major depressive disorder. Findings and caveats of the study: TRBV05-01 (Vbeta 5.1) usage was higher in CD4+ T cells of depressed patients than controls.

The antigens for these receptors are not known. The table came from immunoSEQ multiplex PCR; TCRdb's copy has only in-frame clones and leaves some out. The data show around 13,000 clones, with 92% seen just once and less than 0.95% held by the top ten. The sequencing sample was made of CD4+ T cells from PBMCs. Source of these receptors: a man in his thirties or forties with major depressive disorder.

J is TRBJ1-5 and V is TRBV30; D is unresolved. Germline V gene lookup returns CDR1 GTSNPN and CDR2 SVGIG (reference sequence). With 2 bases removed from V and 3 bases from J, the gap between germline ends came to 8 bases. The CDR3 runs to 13 residues. CDR3 coding DNA: TGTGCCTGGAGTCGGGGAGTCAATCAGCCCCAGCATTTT. Protein: CAWSRGVNQPQHF. The full variable domain, completed using reference TRBV30 and TRBJ1-5, is SQTIHQWPATLVQPVGSPLSLECTVEGTSNPNLYWYRQAAGRGLQLLFYSVGIGQISSEVPQNLSASRPQDRQFILSSKKLLLSDSGFYLCAWSRGVNQPQHFGDGTRLSIL.

This chain links TRBV10-3 with TRBJ1-1; D unclear. V was cut by 5 bases and J by 0 bases, with 16 bases left in between. CDR1 is ENHRY, CDR2 SYGVKD, per germline. The CDR3 is made up of 16 amino acids. DNA for the CDR3: TGTGCCATCAGTCGGGCCAGCGCTTCCATGAACACTGAAGCTTTCTTT. It specifies CAISRASASMNTEAFF.

The chain combines TRBV30 with TRBJ1-2; 9 bases map to TRBD1. Unmatched junction bases numbered 1, after V lost 5 bases and J lost 0 bases. Germline V gives CDR1 GTSNPN, CDR2 SVGIG (reference sequence). There are 13 residues in the CDR3. CDR3 residues: CAWGTGPNYGYTF. CDR3 nucleotide sequence: TGTGCCTGGGGGACAGGGCCTAACTATGGCTACACCTTC.

The V gene is TRBV6-1, the J gene TRBJ1-1; D may be TRBD1 (5 bases). Looked up from germline, CDR1 is MNHNS and CDR2 is SASEGT. This CDR3 is built from 14 residues. With 5 bases removed from V and 3 bases from J, the gap between germline ends came to 13 bases. CDR3 sequence reads: CASSPPGTYTEAFF. In DNA, the CDR3 is TGTGCCAGCAGTCCCCCCGGGACGTACACTGAAGCTTTCTTT.

The chain has TRBV2 and TRBJ2-5; D may correspond to TRBD1 or TRBD2 (7 bases each). The CDR3 is made up of 14 amino acids. Germline assignment: CDR1 SNHLY and CDR2 FYNNEI. V was clipped by 7 bases and J by 5 bases, with 17 bases between them. The chain's CDR3 is CASTPQGGAETQYF. Written as DNA, the CDR3 is TGTGCCAGCACCCCGCAGGGGGGGGCTGAGACCCAGTACTTC.

The chain employs TRBV5-4 and TRBJ2-2; 9 bases map to TRBD2. V lost 4 bases, J lost 4 bases, and 8 bases stayed unmatched. The CDR3 is 16 residues long. Germline V lookup: CDR1 SGHNT, CDR2 YYREEE (reference sequence). In DNA form, the CDR3 reads TGTGCCAGCAGCCGTGGGGGACTAGCTGCCACCGGGGAGCTGTTTTTT. This translates into CASSRGGLAATGELFF.

The chain has TRBV2 and TRBJ2-2; 7 bases match TRBD2. Germline CDR1 SNHLY, CDR2 FYNNEI. This CDR3 is 14 amino acids long. The V gene end was trimmed by 5 bases and the J gene end by 6 bases; junction bases not matched to a gene: 6. CDR3 amino acids: CASSRAGEAGELFF. As DNA, the CDR3 is TGTGCCAGCAGTAGGGCGGGGGAGGCCGGGGAGCTGTTTTTT. Variable domain in full (rest from reference TRBV2 and TRBJ2-2): EPEVTQTPSHQVTQMGQEVILRCVPISNHLYFYWYRQILGQKVEFLVSFYNNEISEKSEIFDDQFSVERPDGSNFTLKIRSTKLEDSAMYFCASSRAGEAGELFFGEGSRLTVL.

This clone was counted a few times. The chain carries TRBV5-4 and TRBJ2-2; weak D call: TRBD2 (5 bases). CDR1 and CDR2 from the germline V gene are SGHNT and YYREEE (reference sequence). Trimming left V 1 base short and J 0 bases short, with 7 bases between. CDR3 size: 15 residues. The CDR3 coding sequence is TGTGCCAGCAGCTTGTTAGCGTCGAACACCGGGGAGCTGTTTTTT. It yields the protein CASSLLASNTGELFF.

The sample holds a few counts of this clone. This chain links TRBV27 with TRBJ2-1, with a weak D call TRBD2 (5 bases). V shed 2 bases and J shed 4 bases, with 6 bases lying between them. The germline CDR1 and CDR2 sequences are MNHEY and SMNVEV (reference sequence). This CDR3 spans 13 amino acids. Here the CDR3 reads CASSLRGYNEQFF. CDR3 nucleotide sequence: TGTGCCAGCAGTTTACGGGGATACAATGAGCAGTTCTTC.

V is TRBV5-6 and J is TRBJ1-1, with unresolved D. In germline, CDR1 is SGHDT, CDR2 YYEEEE. The CDR3 loop spans 13 amino acids. V was pared by 6 bases and J by 3 bases, with 12 bases between. The CDR3 DNA sequence: TGTGCCAGCACCTTTCAAACTTACACTGAAGCTTTCTTT. It specifies CASTFQTYTEAFF.